This T cell receptor (beta chain) was captured by sequencing in a study of shared clonotypes between healthy human individuals. Study results and caveats: Donors were few, which limited the genetic and exposure-history diversity represented. Among donors, sharing of clonotypes was expected to be affected by sequencing depth. All-four-donor shared clonotypes had higher generation probabilities than non-shared clonotypes did.

The naive CD8 fraction comprised CD45RO-negative cells positively selected for CCR7 and excluded terminally differentiated effector memory CD45RA+ cells. Source study methods: There were no quality scores in the junction-only immunoSEQ sequences, so filtering differed. Assay used: immunoSEQ multiplex PCR; TCRdb lists only in-frame clones, some missing. V, J and clone size were drawn from that table, and D and trimming were deduced from the DNA. The profile shows some 2 million clones, less than 95% of them singletons. CDR1 is MNHEY and CDR2 is SVGAGI in the germline V gene. Trimming cost V 0 bases and J 4 bases, with 8 bases left between them. The CDR3 covers 14 residues. Comments on this clone: Antigen: not known.

This receptor was identified in a young man in good health. This chain connects TRBV6-5 to TRBJ2-3; no reliable D call. The sequencing sample was made of naive CD8+ T cells sorted from blood. The DNA for the CDR3 is TGTGCCAGCAGTTACTCGAAAACCCCAGATACGCAGTATTTT. Translation: CASSYSKTPDTQYF.